Given below is one TCR beta chain in context. V dropped 4 bases and J dropped 4; count of bases not matched to a gene: 7. There are 15 residues in the CDR3. The germline V gene encodes CDR1 PRHDT and CDR2 FYEKMQ (reference sequence). Investigators divided CD4+ cells into CD45RA+ naive and CD45RA-negative memory subsets. The data originate from a study of shared clonotypes between healthy human individuals. Measured with immunoSEQ multiplex PCR; TCRdb has only the in-frame clones, and not every one. The sample has roughly 700,000 clones, 74% seen once. This chain connects TRBV13 to TRBJ1-3; TRBD1 matches at 7 bases. The sample was memory CD4+ T cells sorted from blood. The sample's subset: CD45RA-negative fraction. The source is a woman between 25 and 40 years old in good health. The CDR3 is CASSSRDRAGNTIYF. In DNA, the CDR3 is TGTGCCAGCAGCTCCCGAGACAGGGCAGGAAACACCATATATTTT.